The clone carrying this TCR beta chain was counted once. The assay was immunoSEQ multiplex PCR, and TCRdb's table has in-frame clones only and misses some. The sample holds some 150,000 clones, approximately 87% seen once. The V end was cut by 8 bases, the J end by 2 bases, with 8 bases between. This CDR3 comprises 11 residues. The germline V gene encodes CDR1 SGHNT and CDR2 YYREEE (reference sequence). The sample comes from a study of cytomegalovirus exposure and HLA in healthy donors. The V and J genes are TRBV5-4 and TRBJ2-7; D unclear. The sample consisted of PBMCs. The sequence came from a woman in her twenties or thirties in good health and CMV-seronegative. The CDR3 region has the DNA TGTGCCAGTACAAGCGCCTACGAGCAGTACTTC. This translates into CASTSAYEQYF.